This T cell receptor (beta chain) was obtained from a study of blood T cell repertoires in COVID-19. The data were produced by immunoSEQ multiplex PCR, yet TCRdb's version contains in-frame clones alone and is incomplete. The data hold 250,000 to 350,000 clones, with about nine tenths observed a single time. The CDR3 extends over 19 amino acids. V shed 4 bases, J shed 0 bases, and the junction held 14 bases outside the gene matches. Germline CDR1 and CDR2: SGHNT and YYREEE (reference sequence). The receptor's source is a woman aged 55-75 years with acute or convalescent COVID-19. Sequencing was carried out using peripheral blood. The chain combines TRBV5-4 with TRBJ1-5; 9 nucleotides align to TRBD1. CDR3 nucleotides: TGTGCCAGCAGCCATCTTTCCCAGGGACAGGGATATAGCAATCAGCCCCAGCATTTT. Its protein is CASSHLSQGQGYSNQPQHF.